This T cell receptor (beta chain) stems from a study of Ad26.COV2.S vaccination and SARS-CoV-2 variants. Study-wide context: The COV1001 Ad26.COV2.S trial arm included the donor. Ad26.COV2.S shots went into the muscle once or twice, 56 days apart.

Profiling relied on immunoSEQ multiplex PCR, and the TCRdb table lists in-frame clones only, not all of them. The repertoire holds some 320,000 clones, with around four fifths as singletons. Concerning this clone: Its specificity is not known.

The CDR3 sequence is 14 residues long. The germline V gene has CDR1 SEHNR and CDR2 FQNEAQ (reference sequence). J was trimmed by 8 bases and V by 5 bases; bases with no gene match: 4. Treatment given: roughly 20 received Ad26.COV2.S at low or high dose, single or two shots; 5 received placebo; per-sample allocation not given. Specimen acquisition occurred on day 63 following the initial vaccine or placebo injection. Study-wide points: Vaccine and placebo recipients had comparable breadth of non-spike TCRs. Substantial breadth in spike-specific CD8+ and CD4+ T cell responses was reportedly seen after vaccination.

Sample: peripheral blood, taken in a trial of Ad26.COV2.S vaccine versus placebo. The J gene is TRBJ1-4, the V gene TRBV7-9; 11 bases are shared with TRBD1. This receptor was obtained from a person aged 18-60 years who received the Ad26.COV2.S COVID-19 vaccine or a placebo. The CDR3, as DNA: TGTGCCAGCAGCCGGACAGGGGGCGGGGAAAAACTGTTTTTT. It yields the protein CASSRTGGGEKLFF.